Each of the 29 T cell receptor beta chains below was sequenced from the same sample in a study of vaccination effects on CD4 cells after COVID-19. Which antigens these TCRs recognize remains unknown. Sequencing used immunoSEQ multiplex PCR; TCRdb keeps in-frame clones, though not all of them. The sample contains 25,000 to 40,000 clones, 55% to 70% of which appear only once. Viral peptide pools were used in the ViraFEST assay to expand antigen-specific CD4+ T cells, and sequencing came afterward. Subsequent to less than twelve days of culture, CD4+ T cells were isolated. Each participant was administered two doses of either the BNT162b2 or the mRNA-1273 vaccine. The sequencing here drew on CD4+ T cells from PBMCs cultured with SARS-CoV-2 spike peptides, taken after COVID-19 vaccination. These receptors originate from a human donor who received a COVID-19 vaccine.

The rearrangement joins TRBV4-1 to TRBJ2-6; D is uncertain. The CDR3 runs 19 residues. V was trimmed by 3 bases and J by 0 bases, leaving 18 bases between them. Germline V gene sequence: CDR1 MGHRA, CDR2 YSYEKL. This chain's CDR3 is CASSQPLEDWDSGANVLTF. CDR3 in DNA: TGCGCCAGCAGCCAGCCTCTTGAAGACTGGGACTCTGGGGCCAACGTCCTGACTTTC.

The CDR3 DNA is TGCGCCAGCAGCGCTCCTCGTCAGGCTACCACCCTCCACTTT. Translation gives CASSAPRQATTLHF. This chain links TRBV4-1 with TRBJ1-6; no clear D gene. With 5 bases removed from V and 14 bases from J, the gap between germline ends came to 19 bases. The germline gives CDR1 MGHRA, CDR2 YSYEKL. The CDR3 is 14 residues long.

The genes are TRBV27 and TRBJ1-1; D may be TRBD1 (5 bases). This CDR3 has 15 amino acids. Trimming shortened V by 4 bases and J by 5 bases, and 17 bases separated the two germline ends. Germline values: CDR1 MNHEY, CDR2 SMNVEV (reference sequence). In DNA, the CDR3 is TGTGCCAGCAGTTCCCTGATAAGGGGTGGAACTGAAGCTTTCTTT. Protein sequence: CASSSLIRGGTEAFF.

The CDR3: CASSSSGSTDTQYF. CDR3 nucleotides: TGTGCCAGCAGCTCTAGCGGAAGCACAGATACGCAGTATTTT. The gene calls are TRBV11-3 and TRBJ2-3, with 7 bases lining up with TRBD2. Germline V gene data show CDR1 as SGHNT and CDR2 as YENEEA. The CDR3 contains 14 residues. The ends lost 4 bases at V and 0 bases at J; junction bases unmatched: 1.

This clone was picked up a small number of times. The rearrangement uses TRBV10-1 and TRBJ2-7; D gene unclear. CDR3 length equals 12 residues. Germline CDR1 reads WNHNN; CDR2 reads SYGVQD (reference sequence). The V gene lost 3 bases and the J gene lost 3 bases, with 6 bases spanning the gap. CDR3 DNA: TGCGCCAGCAGTGACGGTGGCTACGAGCAGTACTTC. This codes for CASSDGGYEQYF.

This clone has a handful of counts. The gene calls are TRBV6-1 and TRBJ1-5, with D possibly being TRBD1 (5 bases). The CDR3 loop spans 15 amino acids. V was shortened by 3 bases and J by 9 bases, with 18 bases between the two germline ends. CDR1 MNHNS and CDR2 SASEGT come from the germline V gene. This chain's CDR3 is CASSEGPDGSSPQHF. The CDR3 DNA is TGTGCCAGCAGTGAGGGACCGGACGGGTCTTCGCCCCAGCATTTT.

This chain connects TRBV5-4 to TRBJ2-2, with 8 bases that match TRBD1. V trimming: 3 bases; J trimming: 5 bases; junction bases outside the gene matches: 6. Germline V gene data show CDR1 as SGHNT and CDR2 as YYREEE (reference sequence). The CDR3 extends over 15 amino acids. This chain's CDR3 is CASSSTGGRTGELFF. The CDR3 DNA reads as TGTGCCAGCAGCTCTACAGGGGGACGGACCGGGGAGCTGTTTTTT.

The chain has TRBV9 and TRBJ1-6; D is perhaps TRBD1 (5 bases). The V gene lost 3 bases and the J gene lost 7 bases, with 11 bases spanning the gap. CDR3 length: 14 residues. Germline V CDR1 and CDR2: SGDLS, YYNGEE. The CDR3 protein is CASSGGRENSPLHF. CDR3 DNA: TGTGCCAGCAGCGGGGGGAGGGAAAATTCACCCCTCCACTTT.

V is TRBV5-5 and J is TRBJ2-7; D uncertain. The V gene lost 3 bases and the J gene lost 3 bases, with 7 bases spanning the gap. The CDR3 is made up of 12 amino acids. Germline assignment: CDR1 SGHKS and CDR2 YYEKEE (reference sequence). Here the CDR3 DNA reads TGTGCCAGCAGCTATGGGCGCTACGAGCAGTACTTC. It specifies CASSYGRYEQYF.

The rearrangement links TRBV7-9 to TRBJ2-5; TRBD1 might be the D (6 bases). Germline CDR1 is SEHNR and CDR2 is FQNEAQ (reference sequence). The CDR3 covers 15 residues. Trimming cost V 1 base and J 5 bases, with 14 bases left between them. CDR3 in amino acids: CASSLDQGRVETQYF. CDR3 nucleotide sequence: TGTGCCAGCAGCTTAGACCAGGGGCGGGTTGAGACCCAGTACTTC.

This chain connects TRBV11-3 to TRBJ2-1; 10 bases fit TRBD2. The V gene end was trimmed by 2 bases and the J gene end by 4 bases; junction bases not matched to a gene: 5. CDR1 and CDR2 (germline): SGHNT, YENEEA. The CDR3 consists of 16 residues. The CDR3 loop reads CASSLTSSGSYNEQFF. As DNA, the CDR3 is TGTGCCAGCAGCTTAACCTCTAGCGGGAGTTACAATGAGCAGTTCTTC.

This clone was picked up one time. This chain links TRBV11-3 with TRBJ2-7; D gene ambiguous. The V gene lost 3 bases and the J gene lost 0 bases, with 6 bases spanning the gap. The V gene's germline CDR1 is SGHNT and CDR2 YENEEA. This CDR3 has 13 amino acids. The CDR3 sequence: CASSFGSSYEQYF. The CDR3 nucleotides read TGTGCCAGCAGCTTCGGCTCCTCCTACGAGCAGTACTTC.

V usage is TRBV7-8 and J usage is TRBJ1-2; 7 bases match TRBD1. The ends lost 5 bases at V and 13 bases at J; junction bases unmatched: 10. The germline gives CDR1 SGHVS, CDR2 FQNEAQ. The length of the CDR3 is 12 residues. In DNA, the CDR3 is TGTGCCAGCAGCACAGACAGGGCCGGGGGCACCTTC. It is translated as CASSTDRAGGTF.

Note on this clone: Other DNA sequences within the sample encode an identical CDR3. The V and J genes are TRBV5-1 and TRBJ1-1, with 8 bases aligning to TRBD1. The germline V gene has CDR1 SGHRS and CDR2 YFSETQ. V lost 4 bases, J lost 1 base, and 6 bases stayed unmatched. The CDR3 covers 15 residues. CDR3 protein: CASSPDGQGNTEAFF. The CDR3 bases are TGCGCCAGCAGCCCGGATGGACAGGGGAACACTGAAGCTTTCTTT.

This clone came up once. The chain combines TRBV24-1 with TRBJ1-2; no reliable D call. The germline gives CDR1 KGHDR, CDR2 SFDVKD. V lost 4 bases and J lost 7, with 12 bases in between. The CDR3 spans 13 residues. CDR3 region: CATSERGALGYTF. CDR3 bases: TGTGCCACCAGTGAACGAGGCGCCCTTGGCTACACCTTC.

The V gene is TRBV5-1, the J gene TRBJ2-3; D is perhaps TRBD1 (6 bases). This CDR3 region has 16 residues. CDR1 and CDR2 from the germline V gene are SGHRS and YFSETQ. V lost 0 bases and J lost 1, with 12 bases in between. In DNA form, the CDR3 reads TGCGCCAGCAGCTTGGTACGCAGGGGTGGCACAGATACGCAGTATTTT. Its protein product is CASSLVRRGGTDTQYF. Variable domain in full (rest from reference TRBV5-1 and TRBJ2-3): KAGVTQTPRYLIKTRGQQVTLSCSPISGHRSVSWYQQTPGQGLQFLFEYFSETQRNKGNFPGRFSGRQFSNSRSEMNVSTLELGDSALYLCASSLVRRGGTDTQYFGPGTRLTVL.

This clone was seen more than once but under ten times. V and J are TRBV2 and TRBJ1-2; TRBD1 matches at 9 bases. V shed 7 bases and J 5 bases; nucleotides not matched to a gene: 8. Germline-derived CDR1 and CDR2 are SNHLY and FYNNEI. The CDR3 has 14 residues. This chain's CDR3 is CASNDRGLPYGYTF. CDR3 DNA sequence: TGTGCCAGCAACGACAGGGGGTTACCGTATGGCTACACCTTC.

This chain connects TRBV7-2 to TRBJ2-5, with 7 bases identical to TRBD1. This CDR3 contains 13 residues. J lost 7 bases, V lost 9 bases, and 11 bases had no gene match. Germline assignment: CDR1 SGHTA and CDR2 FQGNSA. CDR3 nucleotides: TGTGCCAGTGAGGACAGGCCGTATGGGACCCAGTACTTC. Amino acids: CASEDRPYGTQYF. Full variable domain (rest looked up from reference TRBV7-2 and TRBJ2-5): GAGVSQSPSNKVTEKGKDVELRCDPISGHTALYWYRQSLGQGLEFLIYFQGNSAPDKSGLPSDRFSAERTGGSVSTLTIQRTQQEDSAVYLCASEDRPYGTQYFGPGTRLLVL.

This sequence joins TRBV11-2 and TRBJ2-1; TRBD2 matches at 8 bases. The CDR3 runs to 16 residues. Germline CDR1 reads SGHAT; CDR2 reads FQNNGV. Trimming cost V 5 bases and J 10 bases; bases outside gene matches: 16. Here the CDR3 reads CASSNVGLASPGEQFF. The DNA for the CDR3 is TGTGCCAGCAGCAACGTCGGACTAGCATCCCCGGGCGAGCAGTTCTTC.

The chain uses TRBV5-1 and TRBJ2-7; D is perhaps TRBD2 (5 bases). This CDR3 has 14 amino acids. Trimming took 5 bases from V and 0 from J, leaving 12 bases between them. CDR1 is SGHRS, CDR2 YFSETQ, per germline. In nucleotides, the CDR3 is TGCGCCAGCAGAACACCGGGGAGCTCCTACGAGCAGTACTTC. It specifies CASRTPGSSYEQYF.

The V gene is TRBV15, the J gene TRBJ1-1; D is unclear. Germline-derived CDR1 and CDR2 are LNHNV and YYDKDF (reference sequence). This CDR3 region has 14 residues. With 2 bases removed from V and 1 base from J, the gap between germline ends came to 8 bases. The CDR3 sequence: CATSRSTANTEAFF. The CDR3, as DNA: TGTGCCACCAGCAGAAGTACAGCGAACACTGAAGCTTTCTTT.

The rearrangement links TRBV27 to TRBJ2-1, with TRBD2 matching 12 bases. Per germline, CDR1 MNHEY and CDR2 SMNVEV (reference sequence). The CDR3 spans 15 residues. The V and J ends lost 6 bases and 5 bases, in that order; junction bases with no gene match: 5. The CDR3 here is CASRRSSGGDNEQFF. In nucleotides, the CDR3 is TGTGCCAGCAGACGCTCTAGCGGGGGGGACAATGAGCAGTTCTTC.

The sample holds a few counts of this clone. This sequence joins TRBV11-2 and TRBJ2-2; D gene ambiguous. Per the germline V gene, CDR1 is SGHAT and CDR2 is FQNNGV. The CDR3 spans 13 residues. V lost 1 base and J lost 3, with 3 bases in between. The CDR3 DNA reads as TGTGCCAGCAGCTTAGGATACACCGGGGAGCTGTTTTTT. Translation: CASSLGYTGELFF. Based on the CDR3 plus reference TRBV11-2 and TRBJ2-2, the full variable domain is EAGVAQSPRYKIIEKRQSVAFWCNPISGHATLYWYQQILGQGPKLLIQFQNNGVVDDSQLPKDRFSAERLKGVDSTLKIQPAKLEDSAVYLCASSLGYTGELFFGEGSRLTVL.

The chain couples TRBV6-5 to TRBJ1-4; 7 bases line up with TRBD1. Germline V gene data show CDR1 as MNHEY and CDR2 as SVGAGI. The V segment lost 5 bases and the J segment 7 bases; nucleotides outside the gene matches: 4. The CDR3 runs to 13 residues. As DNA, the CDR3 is TGTGCCAGCAGTCGACAGGGAGGTGAAAAACTGTTTTTT. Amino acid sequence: CASSRQGGEKLFF.

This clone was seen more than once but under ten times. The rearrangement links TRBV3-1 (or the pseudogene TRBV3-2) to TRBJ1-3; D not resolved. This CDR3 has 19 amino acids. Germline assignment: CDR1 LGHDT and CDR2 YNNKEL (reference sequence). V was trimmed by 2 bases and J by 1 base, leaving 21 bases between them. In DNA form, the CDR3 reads TGTGCCAGCAGCCAATCCTTCGGCAGGTTAGTTCGGTCTGGAAACACCATATATTTT. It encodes CASSQSFGRLVRSGNTIYF.

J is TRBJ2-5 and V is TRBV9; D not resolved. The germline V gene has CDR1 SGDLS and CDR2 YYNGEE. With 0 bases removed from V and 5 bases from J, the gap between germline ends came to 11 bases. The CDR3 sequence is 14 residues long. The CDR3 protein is CASSVGTLRETQYF. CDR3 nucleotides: TGTGCCAGCAGCGTAGGAACCCTTAGGGAGACCCAGTACTTC.

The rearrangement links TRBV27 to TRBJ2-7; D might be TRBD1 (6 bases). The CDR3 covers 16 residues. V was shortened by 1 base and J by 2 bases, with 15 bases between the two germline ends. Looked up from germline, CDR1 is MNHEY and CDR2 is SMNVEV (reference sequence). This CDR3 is CASSLYRDTLTYEQYF. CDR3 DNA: TGTGCCAGCAGTTTATACCGGGACACGTTAACCTACGAGCAGTACTTC.

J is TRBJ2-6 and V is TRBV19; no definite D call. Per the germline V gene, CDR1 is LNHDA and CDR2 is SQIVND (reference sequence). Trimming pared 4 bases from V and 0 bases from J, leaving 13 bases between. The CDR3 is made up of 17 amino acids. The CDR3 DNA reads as TGTGCCAGTAGTACCTTCTCATTCTACTCTGGGGCCAACGTCCTGACTTTC. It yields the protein CASSTFSFYSGANVLTF.

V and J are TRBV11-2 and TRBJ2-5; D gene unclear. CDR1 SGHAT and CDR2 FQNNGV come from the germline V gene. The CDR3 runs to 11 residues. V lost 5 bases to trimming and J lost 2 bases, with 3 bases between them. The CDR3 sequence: CASSEQETQYF. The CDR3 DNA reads TGTGCCAGCAGCGAACAAGAGACCCAGTACTTC.